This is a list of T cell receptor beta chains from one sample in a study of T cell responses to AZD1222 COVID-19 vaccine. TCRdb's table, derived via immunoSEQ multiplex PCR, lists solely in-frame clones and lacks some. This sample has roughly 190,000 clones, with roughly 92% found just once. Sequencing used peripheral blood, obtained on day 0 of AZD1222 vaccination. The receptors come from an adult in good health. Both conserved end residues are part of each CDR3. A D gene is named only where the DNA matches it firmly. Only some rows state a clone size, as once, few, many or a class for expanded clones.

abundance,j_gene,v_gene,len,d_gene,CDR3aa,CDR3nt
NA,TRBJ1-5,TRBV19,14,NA,CASSIDHRAGPQHF,TGTGCCAGTAGTATAGATCACAGGGCCGGGCCCCAGCATTTT
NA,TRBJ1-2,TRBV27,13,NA,CASSYGGGYGYTF,TGTGCCAGCAGTTATGGGGGAGGCTATGGCTACACCTTC
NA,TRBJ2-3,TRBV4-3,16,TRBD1,CASSQSHQGGRDTQYF,TGCGCCAGCAGCCAATCACATCAAGGGGGCCGGGATACGCAGTATTTT
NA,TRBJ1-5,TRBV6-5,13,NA,CATAGGGNQPQHF,TGTGCCACCGCTGGGGGCGGCAATCAGCCCCAGCATTTT
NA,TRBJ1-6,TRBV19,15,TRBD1,CASSPQDRGISPLHF,TGTGCCAGTAGTCCCCAGGACAGGGGGATATCACCCCTCCACTTT
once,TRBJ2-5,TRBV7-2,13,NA,CASSARYQETQYF,TGTGCCAGCAGCGCCCGCTACCAAGAGACCCAGTACTTC
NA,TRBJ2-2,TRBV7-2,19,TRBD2,CASSLGQGARGGLIGELFF,TGTGCCAGCAGCTTAGGGCAGGGTGCGCGGGGGGGCCTTATCGGGGAGCTGTTTTTT
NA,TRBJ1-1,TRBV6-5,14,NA,CASLTGGAGTEAFF,TGTGCCAGCCTGACCGGGGGCGCAGGCACTGAAGCTTTCTTT
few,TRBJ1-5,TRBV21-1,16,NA,CASTPHRVSSNQPQHF,TGTGCCAGCACACCGCACAGGGTATCTAGCAATCAGCCCCAGCATTTT
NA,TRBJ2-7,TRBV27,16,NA,CASSPLLKAGTYEQYF,TGTGCCAGCAGTCCTTTATTAAAGGCAGGGACCTACGAGCAGTACTTC
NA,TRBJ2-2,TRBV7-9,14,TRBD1,CASSLTGAPGELFF,TGTGCCAGCAGCCTCACAGGGGCCCCCGGGGAGCTGTTTTTT
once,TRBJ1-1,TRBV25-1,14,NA,CASTLGGTNTEAFF,TGTGCCAGCACCCTCGGGGGAACGAACACTGAAGCTTTCTTT
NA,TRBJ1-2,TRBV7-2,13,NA,CASSLDSDYGYTF,TGTGCCAGCAGCTTGGACAGTGACTATGGCTACACCTTC
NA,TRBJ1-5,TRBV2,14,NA,CASSEVVLGQPQHF,TGTGCCAGCAGTGAAGTTGTCTTGGGTCAGCCCCAGCATTTT
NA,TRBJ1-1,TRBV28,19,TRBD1,CASSFSPEGQGPTRTEAFF,TGTGCCAGCAGTTTTTCCCCGGAGGGACAGGGACCAACGCGGACTGAAGCTTTCTTT
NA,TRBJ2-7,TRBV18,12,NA,CASSRVSDEQYF,TGTGCCAGCTCGCGAGTTTCAGACGAGCAGTACTTC
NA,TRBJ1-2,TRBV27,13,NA,CASSSTERYGYTF,TGTGCCAGCAGTTCGACCGAGCGGTATGGCTACACCTTC
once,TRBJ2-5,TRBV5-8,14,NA,CASSFWGNQETQYF,TGTGCCAGCAGCTTTTGGGGGAACCAAGAGACCCAGTACTTC
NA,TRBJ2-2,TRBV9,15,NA,CASSVAPDSTGELFF,TGTGCCAGCAGCGTAGCCCCGGACAGCACCGGGGAGCTGTTTTTT